This T cell receptor beta chain was obtained from a study of naive and memory T cell subsets. Amplification of ligated cDNA took four PCR rounds with SP2 and nested alpha and beta constant primers. TCRdb itself ran the 5' RACE reads through MiXCR, one entry per CDR3 protein. Of about 59,000 distinct CDR3 sequences in the sample, roughly 8.1% were seen once. With 6 bases removed from V and 7 bases from J, the gap between germline ends came to 21 bases. CDR1 and CDR2 (germline): KGHDR, SFDVKD. The CDR3 spans 15 residues. An oligonucleotide containing a UMI was ligated to the 3' end of TCR cDNA. The TCR originated in a female donor in good health. The chain employs TRBV24-1 and TRBJ2-7; D is undetermined. The CDR3 sequence is CATSPGKAAFREQYF. The CDR3 DNA reads TGTGCCACCAGTCCCGGAAAGGCCGCATTTCGAGAGCAGTACTTC.